The 28 T cell receptor beta chains reported below all come from one sample, sequenced in a study of blood T cells in healthy people across ages. A second PCR of roughly 6 to 12 cycles used a sample-barcoded 5' primer and a J-beta primer mix. TCRdb passed the 5' RACE reads through MiXCR, listing each CDR3 protein once. The data show some 730,000 distinct CDR3 sequences, about a fifth seen once. The sequencing input was blood. Receptors originate from a man in his sixties or seventies in good health.

The chain carries TRBV6-5 and TRBJ2-6; 10 nucleotides agree with TRBD1. V shed 2 bases, J shed 0 bases, and the junction held 4 bases outside the gene matches. CDR1 is MNHEY, CDR2 SVGAGI, per germline. This CDR3 is built from 18 residues. The CDR3 spells CASSYETGGLSGANVLTF. In nucleotides, the CDR3 is TGTGCCAGCAGTTACGAGACAGGGGGCCTCTCTGGGGCCAACGTCCTGACTTTC.

This clonotype was seen a few times. This chain joins TRBV28 and TRBJ2-5; D uncertain. The J call may be wrong; the DNA end is better matched by TRBJ2-7. Germline values: CDR1 MDHEN, CDR2 SYDVKM. This CDR3 is built from 14 residues. The CDR3 here is CASQIPGRAYEQYF. The CDR3 bases are TGTGCCTCTCAAATACCGGGCAGAGCCTACGAGCAGTACTTC.

This clonotype was recorded a few times. This chain links TRBV12-3 or TRBV12-4 with TRBJ2-7, with TRBD1 as a possible D gene (6 bases). Trimming cost V 6 bases and J 1 base, with 16 bases left between them. The CDR3 sequence is 15 residues long. The CDR3 is CASSWNRDTSYEQYF. DNA of the CDR3: TGTGCCAGCAGCTGGAACCGGGACACTTCCTACGAGCAGTACTTC.

Only a few counts were recorded for this clonotype. The CDR3 DNA reads as TGTGCCAGCAGCCCCGGACAGGGGCGCAGGTACGAGCAGTACGTC. Translated, it gives CASSPGQGRRYEQYV. The chain links TRBV11-2 to TRBJ2-5, with TRBD1 matching over 9 bases. The J call is doubtful: the DNA matches TRBJ2-7 better. Per the germline V gene, CDR1 is SGHAT and CDR2 is FQNNGV. The CDR3 length is 15 residues.

This clonotype has only a few counts. The V call is TRBV7-2, the J call TRBJ2-5; TRBD1 aligns across 8 bases. Matching the DNA end better, TRBJ2-7 makes the J call doubtful. This CDR3 is built from 15 residues. Germline V lookup: CDR1 SGHTA, CDR2 FQGNSA. In DNA form, the CDR3 reads TGTGCCAGCAGCTTAGTCCAGGGGGCCCCCTACGAGCAGTACTTC. It encodes CASSLVQGAPYEQYF.

This clonotype was seen many times. The chain has TRBV20-1 and TRBJ1-4; the match to TRBD1 covers 11 bases. This CDR3 contains 12 residues. The J segment lost 7 bases and the V segment lost 7 bases, leaving 2 bases of the junction unmatched. Germline lookup yields CDR1 DFQATT and CDR2 SNEGSKA (reference sequence). The DNA of the CDR3 is TGCAGTGTTGGACAGGGGGCTGAAAAACTGTTTTTT. Amino acid sequence: CSVGQGAEKLFF.

In this sample, this clonotype turned up a few times. CDR3 DNA sequence: TGTGCCAGCAGCCCCCTTAGCGGGAGGGGAGCCAAAAACATTCAGTACTTC. As protein: CASSPLSGRGAKNIQYF. This sequence joins TRBV9 and TRBJ2-4; TRBD2 matches at 11 bases. Trimming took 4 bases from V and 0 from J; bases not matched to a gene: 6. CDR1 and CDR2 (germline): SGDLS, YYNGEE. The length of the CDR3 is 17 residues.

The rearrangement uses TRBV11-2 and TRBJ2-3; 11 bases are a match to TRBD2. Germline loops: CDR1 SGHAT, CDR2 FQNNGV. The CDR3 totals 15 residues. V trimming: 7 bases; J trimming: 6 bases; junction bases outside the gene matches: 9. DNA for the CDR3: TGTGCCAGCAACCGTTTAGCGGGAGGGCTTGATACGCAGTATTTT. It codes for CASNRLAGGLDTQYF.

V usage is TRBV27 and J usage is TRBJ1-4; TRBD1 might be the D (5 bases). V lost 5 bases and J lost 4, with 11 bases in between. CDR3 size: 14 residues. In germline, CDR1 is MNHEY, CDR2 SMNVEV (reference sequence). The chain's CDR3 is CASSQGDFNEKLFF. The CDR3 DNA reads TGTGCCAGCAGTCAAGGGGATTTTAATGAAAAACTGTTTTTT.

This clonotype was observed once. CDR3 coding DNA: TGCAGCGTTGCAGCGGGTTACTACAATGAGCAGTTCTTC. Translating gives CSVAAGYYNEQFF. The rearrangement joins TRBV29-1 to TRBJ2-1; TRBD2 might be the D (6 bases). V was pared by 4 bases and J by 3 bases, with 10 bases between. The CDR3 consists of 13 residues. Germline assignment: CDR1 SQVTM and CDR2 ANQGSEA.

This clonotype was counted a few times. The junction shows a germline mismatch at one end, possibly a read error. This chain links TRBV29-1 with TRBJ2-5; 13 positions match TRBD2. The CDR3 runs to 13 residues. Germline V gene data show CDR1 as SQVTM and CDR2 as ANQGSEA. The chain's CDR3 is CSLRTSGSNEQSF. The CDR3 nucleotides are TGCAGCTTGAGGACTAGCGGGAGCAATGAGCAGTCCTTC. Filled out from reference TRBV29-1 and TRBJ2-5, the complete variable domain reads SAVISQKPSRDICQRGTSLTIQCQVDSQVTMMFWYRQQPGQSLTLIATANQGSEATYESGFVIDKFPISRPNLTFSTLTVSNMSPEDSSIYLCSLRTSGSNEQSFGPGTRLLVL.

This clonotype has more than one count but fewer than ten. The chain uses TRBV28 and TRBJ2-4; D remains unclear. Trimming stripped 1 base from V and 8 bases from J, with 12 bases between. The germline V gene has CDR1 MDHEN and CDR2 SYDVKM. The CDR3 is 14 residues long. The CDR3 DNA follows: TGTGCCAGCAGTTTATTCGTTAAAGTGGACATTCAGTACTTC. It yields the protein CASSLFVKVDIQYF.

This clonotype was counted only a few times. The V gene is TRBV18, the J gene TRBJ2-3; maybe TRBD2 (6 bases). Germline CDR1 reads KGHSH; CDR2 reads LQKENI. Trimming stripped 3 bases from V and 0 bases from J, with 13 bases between. CDR3 size: 16 residues. The CDR3 region has the DNA TGTGCCAGCTCACCCTATCGTGGGACTAGCACAGATACGCAGTATTTT. This codes for CASSPYRGTSTDTQYF.

The table lists this clonotype with a few counts. A read error is likely, as this CDR3 ends without the conserved phenylalanine or tryptophan. The J gene is TRBJ2-5, the V gene TRBV5-1; TRBD1 matches at 9 bases. The end of the DNA fits TRBJ2-1 better, so the J call may be wrong. Germline lookup yields CDR1 SGHRS and CDR2 YFSETQ. The length of the CDR3 is 15 residues. DNA of the CDR3: TGCGCCAGCAGCCTGGGACAGGGCGCGTACAATGAGCAGTTCCTC. Translation: CASSLGQGAYNEQFL.

As for this clonotype: The germline gene is not matched at one end of the junction; a read error may be the cause. V usage is TRBV7-9 and J usage is TRBJ2-1; unclear D gene. The CDR3 is made up of 14 amino acids. CDR1 SEHNR and CDR2 FQNEAQ come from the germline V gene (reference sequence). The CDR3 sequence is CVSTTVLGINEQFF. CDR3 in DNA: TGTGTCAGCACGACGGTGTTAGGGATCAATGAGCAGTTCTTC.

This clonotype was counted ten times or more. This rearrangement joins TRBV7-9 to TRBJ1-2, with 8 bases aligning to TRBD1. The CDR3 has 15 amino acids. With 2 bases clipped from V and 3 bases from J, the junction kept 5 bases outside the gene matches. Germline CDR1 and CDR2: SEHNR and FQNEAQ (reference sequence). The chain's CDR3 is CASSLLDRAHYGYTF. The CDR3 DNA is TGTGCCAGCAGCTTACTGGACAGGGCACACTATGGCTACACCTTC. The complete variable domain, with remaining parts taken from reference TRBV7-9 and TRBJ1-2, reads DTGVSQNPRHKITKRGQNVTFRCDPISEHNRLYWYRQTLGQGPEFLTYFQNEAQLEKSRLLSDRFSAERPKGSFSTLEIQRTEQGDSAMYLCASSLLDRAHYGYTFGSGTRLTVV.

The rearrangement uses TRBV14 and TRBJ2-3, with TRBD1 as a possible D gene (5 bases). V was shortened by 4 bases and J by 4 bases, with 21 bases between the two germline ends. This CDR3 spans 17 amino acids. Germline CDR1 and CDR2: SGHDN and FVKESK. CDR3 coding DNA: TGTGCCAGCAGCCCGAGACAACAGGACCCGTTGGCAGATACGCAGTATTTT. Its protein product is CASSPRQQDPLADTQYF.

This clonotype occurred a few times. The chain combines TRBV7-2 with TRBJ2-5, with 10 positions matching TRBD2. The better agreement between TRBJ2-7 and the DNA end casts doubt on the J call. Germline CDR1 SGHTA, CDR2 FQGNSA. The CDR3 has 17 residues. The CDR3 nucleotides are TGTGCCAGCAGCTCGCGGGAGGGGCTAGCGGGGGTGTACGAGCAGTACTTC. Translating gives CASSSREGLAGVYEQYF.

A few counts support this clonotype. CDR3 in amino acids: CASSLFGTGIQNIQYF. CDR3 sequence (DNA): TGTGCCAGCAGCTTATTCGGGACGGGAATTCAAAACATTCAGTACTTC. The chain couples TRBV5-6 to TRBJ2-4, with D perhaps matching TRBD1 or TRBD2 (5 bases each). Germline CDR1 reads SGHDT; CDR2 reads YYEEEE. The V end lost 2 bases, the J end lost 5 bases, and 17 bases lay between the germline ends. This CDR3 is 16 amino acids long.

The J gene is TRBJ1-6, the V gene TRBV28, with D perhaps matching TRBD1 (6 bases). This CDR3 is built from 15 residues. V was shortened by 6 bases and J by 5 bases, with 14 bases between the two germline ends. Germline V gene data show CDR1 as MDHEN and CDR2 as SYDVKM. CDR3 protein: CASRPPGHNNSPLHF. CDR3 nucleotide sequence: TGTGCCAGCAGACCCCCGGGACATAATAATTCACCCCTCCACTTT. The complete variable domain, with remaining parts taken from reference TRBV28 and TRBJ1-6, reads DVKVTQSSRYLVKRTGEKVFLECVQDMDHENMFWYRQDPGLGLRLIYFSYDVKMKEKGDIPEGYSVSREKKERFSLILESASTNQTSMYLCASRPPGHNNSPLHFGNGTRLTVT.

This chain joins TRBV20-1 and TRBJ1-1; the D gene is possibly TRBD1 (5 bases). V was pared by 5 bases and J by 10 bases, with 17 bases between. CDR1 and CDR2 (germline): DFQATT, SNEGSKA (reference sequence). The CDR3 sequence is 12 residues long. The CDR3 nucleotides are TGCAGTGCTCCGGACCGGGACCGCCGAGCTTTCTTT. Translation: CSAPDRDRRAFF.

The V and J genes are TRBV12-3 or TRBV12-4 and TRBJ1-3; D is unclear. V dropped 1 base and J dropped 0 bases, with 4 bases sitting between them. The CDR3 runs to 14 residues. For the CDR3, the DNA is TGTGCCAGCAGTTTAGTAGTCTCTGGAAACACCATATATTTT. Protein: CASSLVVSGNTIYF.

This chain joins TRBV12-3 or TRBV12-4 and TRBJ1-1; tentative D call: TRBD1 (5 bases). Trimming removed 5 bases at V and 0 bases at J, with 10 bases between. This CDR3 has 14 amino acids. The CDR3, as DNA: TGTGCCAGCAGTCGTACAGGATTGAACACTGAAGCTTTCTTT. Protein: CASSRTGLNTEAFF.

Turning to this clonotype: The missing conserved phenylalanine or tryptophan at the end of this CDR3 makes a read error likely. The chain links TRBV7-9 to TRBJ2-3, with D maybe TRBD1 (5 bases). V lost 1 base and J 6 bases, leaving 11 bases between the germline ends. This CDR3 region has 14 residues. The V gene's germline CDR1 is SEHNR and CDR2 FQNEAQ (reference sequence). The CDR3 loop reads CASSLEQGRDTQYS. CDR3 nucleotide sequence: TGTGCCAGCAGCTTAGAGCAGGGTCGGGATACGCAGTATTCT.

The chain recombines TRBV19 with TRBJ2-3; D is ambiguous. CDR1 and CDR2 (germline): LNHDA, SQIVND (reference sequence). CDR3 length: 14 amino acids. V lost 6 bases to trimming and J lost 0 bases, with 10 bases between them. For the CDR3, the DNA is TGTGCCAGTAGCGCCCGGCAGAGCACAGATACGCAGTATTTT. It yields the protein CASSARQSTDTQYF.

The chain links TRBV5-1 to TRBJ2-5; D perhaps matches TRBD1 (5 bases). The V end was cut by 1 base, the J end by 4 bases, with 11 bases between. Germline CDR1 and CDR2: SGHRS and YFSETQ. This CDR3 has 14 amino acids. The CDR3 DNA reads TGCGCCAGCAGCTTGATGCTCCAGGGAGAGACCCAGTACTTC. This codes for CASSLMLQGETQYF.

A single count supports this clonotype. The V call is TRBV11-2, the J call TRBJ2-7, with 11 positions matching TRBD2. V was pared by 5 bases and J by 3 bases, with 6 bases of the junction left unmatched. Germline V gene sequence: CDR1 SGHAT, CDR2 FQNNGV. The CDR3 has 15 amino acids. CDR3 region: CASSLAGGNYYEQYF. The CDR3 nucleotides read TGTGCCAGCAGCCTAGCGGGGGGTAATTACTACGAGCAGTACTTC.

For the CDR3, the DNA is TGTGCCAGCAGTGAAGCGAGACTGCATTACGAGCAGTACTTC. Its translation is CASSEARLHYEQYF. The chain couples TRBV6-1 to TRBJ2-5; D is uncertain. The J call may be faulty, since TRBJ2-7 better matches the DNA end. The germline CDR1 and CDR2 sequences are MNHNS and SASEGT. The CDR3 totals 14 residues.